A single sample gave rise to the 6 T cell receptor beta chains below, sequenced in a study of cytomegalovirus exposure and HLA in healthy donors. The PCR had 60 Vbeta and 13 Jbeta primers. The data were produced by immunoSEQ multiplex PCR, yet TCRdb's version contains in-frame clones alone and is incomplete. This table lists about 42,000 clones. Sequencing input: PBMCs. The receptor set was obtained from a young man in good health and CMV-seronegative.

The J gene is TRBJ1-2, the V gene TRBV5-1; D ambiguous. Germline assignment: CDR1 SGHRS and CDR2 YFSETQ. Trimming shortened V by 2 bases and J by 2 bases, and 4 bases separated the two germline ends. The CDR3 spans 12 residues. As DNA, the CDR3 is TGCGCCAGCAGCTTACAAAACTATGGCTACACCTTC. This codes for CASSLQNYGYTF.

The J gene is TRBJ2-1, the V gene TRBV5-8, with TRBD2 matching over 10 bases. The CDR3 has 15 amino acids. The J segment lost 3 bases and the V segment lost 0 bases, leaving 0 bases of the junction unmatched. Germline values: CDR1 SGHTS, CDR2 YDEGEE. The CDR3 nucleotides read TGTGCCAGCAGCTTGGGGACTAGCGGCTACAATGAGCAGTTCTTC. Translation: CASSLGTSGYNEQFF. Drawing the rest from reference TRBV5-8 and TRBJ2-1, the complete variable domain is EAGVTQSPTHLIKTRGQQATLRCSPISGHTSVYWYQQALGLGLQFLLWYDEGEERNRGNFPPRFSGRQFPNYSSELNVNALELEDSALYLCASSLGTSGYNEQFFGPGTRLTVL.

The V call is TRBV4-2, the J call TRBJ2-3; 7 bases line up with TRBD2. V lost 2 bases to trimming and J lost 11 bases; unmatched junction nucleotides: 16. Germline V gives CDR1 LGHNA, CDR2 YNFKEQ. The CDR3 length is 16 residues. CDR3 DNA sequence: TGTGCCAGCAGCCAAACCACGGGACTACTCCAACGGGTGCAGTATTTT. Translating gives CASSQTTGLLQRVQYF.

The chain couples TRBV30 to TRBJ2-4; D may be TRBD2 (6 bases). There are 14 residues in the CDR3. V lost 7 bases to trimming and J lost 2 bases, with 15 bases between them. Germline V CDR1 and CDR2: GTSNPN, SVGIG (reference sequence). The DNA of the CDR3 is TGTGCCTCCTATTCGGGACTTTCCAAAAACATTCAGTACTTC. Translation: CASYSGLSKNIQYF.

This chain joins TRBV5-4 and TRBJ2-7; 8 bases line up with TRBD2. Germline trimming cut 1 base from V and 1 base from J; bases unmatched to any gene: 4. CDR3 length equals 15 residues. Germline-derived CDR1 and CDR2 are SGHNT and YYREEE (reference sequence). The CDR3 loop reads CASSLTGGLSYEQYF. CDR3 in DNA: TGTGCCAGCAGCTTGACGGGAGGGCTATCCTACGAGCAGTACTTC.

This rearrangement joins TRBV4-3 to TRBJ1-6, with TRBD1 identical over 9 bases. J gave up 10 bases and V 4 bases, and 5 bases lay outside the gene matches. Germline CDR1 is LGHNA and CDR2 is YSLEER. There are 14 residues in the CDR3. CDR3 bases: TGCGCCAGCAGCCCCGGACAGGGGTTGTCACCCCTCCACTTT. The encoded protein is CASSPGQGLSPLHF.